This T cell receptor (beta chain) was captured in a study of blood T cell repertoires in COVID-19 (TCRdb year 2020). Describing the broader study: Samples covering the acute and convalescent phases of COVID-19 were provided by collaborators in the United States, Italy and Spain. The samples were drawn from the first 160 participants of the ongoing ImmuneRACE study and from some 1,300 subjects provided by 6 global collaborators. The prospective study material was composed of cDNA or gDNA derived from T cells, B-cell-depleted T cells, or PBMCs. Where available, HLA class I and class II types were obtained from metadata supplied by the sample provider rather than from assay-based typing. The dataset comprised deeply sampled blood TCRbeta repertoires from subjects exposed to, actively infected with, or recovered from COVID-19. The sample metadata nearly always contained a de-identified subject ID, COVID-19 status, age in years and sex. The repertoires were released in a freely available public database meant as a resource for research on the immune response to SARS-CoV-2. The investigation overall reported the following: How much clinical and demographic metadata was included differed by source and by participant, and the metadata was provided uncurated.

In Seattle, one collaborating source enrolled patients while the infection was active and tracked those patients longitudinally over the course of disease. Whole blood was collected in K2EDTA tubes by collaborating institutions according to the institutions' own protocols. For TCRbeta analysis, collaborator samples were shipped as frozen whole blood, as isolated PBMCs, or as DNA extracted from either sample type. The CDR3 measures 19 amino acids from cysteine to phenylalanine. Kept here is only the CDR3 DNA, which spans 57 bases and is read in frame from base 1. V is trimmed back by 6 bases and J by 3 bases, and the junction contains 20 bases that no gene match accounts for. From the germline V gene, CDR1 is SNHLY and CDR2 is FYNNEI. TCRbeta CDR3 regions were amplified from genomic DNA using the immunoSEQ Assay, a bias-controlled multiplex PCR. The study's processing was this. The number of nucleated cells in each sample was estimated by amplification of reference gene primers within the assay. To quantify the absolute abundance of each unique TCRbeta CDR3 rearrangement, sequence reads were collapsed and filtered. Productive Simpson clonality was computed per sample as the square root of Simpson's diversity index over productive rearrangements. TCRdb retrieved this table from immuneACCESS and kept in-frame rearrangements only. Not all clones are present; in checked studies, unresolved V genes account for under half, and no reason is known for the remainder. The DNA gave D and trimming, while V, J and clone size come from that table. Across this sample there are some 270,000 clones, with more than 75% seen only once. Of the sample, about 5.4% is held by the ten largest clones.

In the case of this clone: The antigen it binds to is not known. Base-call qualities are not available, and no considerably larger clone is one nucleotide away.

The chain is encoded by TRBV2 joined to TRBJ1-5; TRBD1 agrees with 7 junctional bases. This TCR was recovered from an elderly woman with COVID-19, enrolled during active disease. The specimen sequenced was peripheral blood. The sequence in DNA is TGTGCCAGCAGGGGTTACTCACTGACAGGGCAGGGTGCCAATCAGCCCCAGCATTTT. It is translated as CASRGYSLTGQGANQPQHF.